This T cell receptor beta chain derives from a study of graft-versus-host responses after intestinal transplantation. Study-level background: Recipients across the board were started on anti-thymocyte globulin induction, then kept on tacrolimus and steroids for around 3 years.

CDR3 length: 15 residues. Germline CDR1 is SGHTA and CDR2 is FQGNSA. Trimming took off 1 base at V and 3 bases at J, with 10 bases between the two ends. About this clone: Its antigen is undetermined.

Here immunoSEQ multiplex PCR was the method, and the copy in TCRdb shows in-frame clones only, minus some. The data contain 85,000 to 90,000 clones, less than 95% of them singletons. Sequences were derived from unstimulated CD4+ T cells sorted from spleen or lymph node cells, sampled before transplant. The clonotype originates from a human donor who was the organ donor for an intestinal transplant. The rearrangement links TRBV7-2 to TRBJ1-5; D is undetermined. The CDR3 coding sequence is TGTGCCAGCAGCTTAGTAAGACATCCCAATCAGCCCCAGCATTTT. Protein sequence: CASSLVRHPNQPQHF. Full variable domain (remainder filled in from reference TRBV7-2 and TRBJ1-5): GAGVSQSPSNKVTEKGKDVELRCDPISGHTALYWYRQSLGQGLEFLIYFQGNSAPDKSGLPSDRFSAERTGGSVSTLTIQRTQQEDSAVYLCASSLVRHPNQPQHFGDGTRLSIL.